The 29 T cell receptor beta chains given below trace back to one sample, sequenced in a study of graft-versus-host responses after intestinal transplantation. Assay: immunoSEQ multiplex PCR; the TCRdb copy retains only in-frame clones and omits some. The sample lists fewer than 25,000 clones; roughly 44% were seen once. Plates contained about 200,000 CFSE-labeled responder cells and about 200,000 irradiated, violet-dye-labeled stimulator cells. The source was alloreactive CD8+ T cells from a mixed lymphocyte reaction culture, collected before transplantation. Subset here: CFSE-low proliferating T cells sorted from roughly 6-day pre-transplant mixed lymphocyte reaction (GvH or HvG direction). Receptors originate from a human patient who was an organ donor for intestinal transplantation.

Points on this clone: Other nucleotide sequences from this sample produce the same CDR3. This chain uses TRBV20-1 with TRBJ1-5; D unclear. Trimming left V 6 bases short and J 6 bases short, with 3 bases between. The length of the CDR3 is 9 residues. Looked up from germline, CDR1 is DFQATT and CDR2 is SNEGSKA (reference sequence). The CDR3 nucleotides are TGCAGTGCGGGTCAGCCCCAGCATTTT. It codes for CSAGQPQHF.

The chain recombines TRBV5-1 with TRBJ2-7; the D gene is possibly TRBD2 (6 bases). This CDR3 region has 17 residues. V lost 0 bases to trimming and J lost 4 bases, with 20 bases between them. CDR1 is SGHRS, CDR2 YFSETQ, per germline. CDR3 DNA: TGCGCCAGCAGCTTGGACCATTACGGGAGTACCATTTACGAGCAGTACTTC. Its protein is CASSLDHYGSTIYEQYF.

Only a few counts were recorded for this clone. This chain uses TRBV2 with TRBJ1-2; possible D gene TRBD1, 5 bases. Per the germline V gene, CDR1 is SNHLY and CDR2 is FYNNEI. Trimming removed 1 base from V and 1 base from J, with 10 bases in between. The length of the CDR3 is 15 residues. CDR3 residues: CASSEGPGDNYGYTF. CDR3 nucleotide sequence: TGTGCCAGCAGTGAAGGCCCGGGGGATAACTATGGCTACACCTTC.

This chain links TRBV6-5 with TRBJ1-5; D is undetermined. This CDR3 spans 13 amino acids. Germline assignment: CDR1 MNHEY and CDR2 SVGAGI. With 7 bases removed from V and 5 bases from J, the gap between germline ends came to 12 bases. In DNA form, the CDR3 reads TGTGCCAGCATTCCCAGGTATCATCAGCCCCAGCATTTT. This translates into CASIPRYHQPQHF.

In its sample, this clone was seen a few times. The gene calls are TRBV7-9 and TRBJ2-7; D possibly corresponds to TRBD1 (6 bases). The CDR3 runs 15 residues. With 3 bases removed from V and 2 bases from J, the gap between germline ends came to 14 bases. Germline V gene lookup returns CDR1 SEHNR and CDR2 FQNEAQ (reference sequence). CDR3 coding DNA: TGTGCCAGCAGCTTTTCTCCAGGGGCCCCCTACGAGCAGTACTTC. Translation gives CASSFSPGAPYEQYF. Combining the CDR3 with reference TRBV7-9 and TRBJ2-7 gives the whole variable domain DTGVSQNPRHKITKRGQNVTFRCDPISEHNRLYWYRQTLGQGPEFLTYFQNEAQLEKSRLLSDRFSAERPKGSFSTLEIQRTEQGDSAMYLCASSFSPGAPYEQYFGPGTRLTVT.

This CDR3 reads CASRVVGTDTQYF. Here the CDR3 DNA reads TGTGCCAGCAGGGTAGTCGGCACAGATACGCAGTATTTT. The chain is built from TRBV10-3 and TRBJ2-3, with D perhaps TRBD1 (5 bases). The CDR3 runs 13 residues. The V and J ends lost 10 bases and 1 base respectively, with 12 bases between them. Germline V gives CDR1 ENHRY, CDR2 SYGVKD.

This clone qualifies as medium-sized. The chain uses TRBV7-2 and TRBJ2-7; D gene unclear. Germline V gene sequence: CDR1 SGHTA, CDR2 FQGNSA. The CDR3 is made up of 14 amino acids. Trimming cost V 2 bases and J 3 bases, with 11 bases left between them. The CDR3 here is CASSLRSFDYEQYF. The CDR3, as DNA: TGTGCCAGCAGCTTAAGGAGCTTCGACTACGAGCAGTACTTC.

The CDR3 DNA reads TGTGCCATCAGTGAGGGGGTGAACACTGAAGCTTTCTTT. This codes for CAISEGVNTEAFF. This chain links TRBV10-3 with TRBJ1-1; D unclear. Germline V gene sequence: CDR1 ENHRY, CDR2 SYGVKD. This CDR3 is 13 amino acids long. V was shortened by 2 bases and J by 0 bases, with 4 bases between the two germline ends.

The J gene is TRBJ2-7, the V gene TRBV13, with 8 bases that match TRBD1. The CDR3 runs to 15 residues. J gave up 2 bases and V 4 bases, and 7 bases lay outside the gene matches. The V gene's germline CDR1 is PRHDT and CDR2 FYEKMQ (reference sequence). The CDR3 here is CASSSWTGPPYEQYF. CDR3 nucleotides: TGTGCCAGCAGCTCCTGGACAGGGCCTCCCTACGAGCAGTACTTC.

This clone was seen a single time. CDR3 region: CAISERGGTYQETQYF. The CDR3 DNA follows: TGTGCCATCAGTGAAAGGGGCGGGACGTACCAAGAGACCCAGTACTTC. The chain joins TRBV10-3 to TRBJ2-5, with D perhaps TRBD2 (6 bases). In germline, CDR1 is ENHRY, CDR2 SYGVKD. The germline V and J ends were trimmed by 3 bases and 0 bases, with 14 bases remaining between them. The CDR3 runs to 16 residues.

The chain is built from TRBV4-3 and TRBJ1-5; the D is unclear. V dropped 1 base and J dropped 5 bases, with 9 bases sitting between them. Germline V gene lookup returns CDR1 LGHNA and CDR2 YSLEER. The CDR3 sequence is 14 residues long. The CDR3: CASSQVGSHQPQHF. The CDR3 coding sequence is TGCGCCAGCAGCCAAGTAGGGTCCCATCAGCCCCAGCATTTT.

In its sample, this clone is medium-sized. This chain uses TRBV7-9 with TRBJ2-2, with TRBD2 matching over 7 bases. Per germline, CDR1 SEHNR and CDR2 FQNEAQ (reference sequence). This CDR3 region has 16 residues. Losses at the gene ends were 4 bases for V and 4 bases for J; bases not matched to a gene: 9. The CDR3 loop reads CASSSTGGASTGELFF. The CDR3 coding sequence is TGTGCCAGCAGCTCTACGGGAGGCGCGAGCACCGGGGAGCTGTTTTTT. The entire variable domain, with the rest obtained from reference TRBV7-9 and TRBJ2-2, is as follows: DTGVSQNPRHKITKRGQNVTFRCDPISEHNRLYWYRQTLGQGPEFLTYFQNEAQLEKSRLLSDRFSAERPKGSFSTLEIQRTEQGDSAMYLCASSSTGGASTGELFFGEGSRLTVL.

This clone was counted only a few times. The genes are TRBV9 and TRBJ2-2; D gene ambiguous. The CDR3 length is 14 residues. The germline V and J ends were trimmed by 0 bases and 1 base, with 4 bases remaining between them. Germline CDR1 SGDLS, CDR2 YYNGEE. As DNA, the CDR3 is TGTGCCAGCAGCGTAGGTGTGAACACCGGGGAGCTGTTTTTT. Its translation is CASSVGVNTGELFF.

This clone was observed a few times. The chain combines TRBV6-5 with TRBJ2-1; 11 bases are shared with TRBD2. Germline CDR1 MNHEY, CDR2 SVGAGI. The junction had 0 bases not matched to a gene; V was cut back by 1 base and J by 4 bases. The CDR3 is 15 amino acids. CDR3 residues: CASSYLAGGYNEQFF. The CDR3 DNA reads TGTGCCAGCAGTTACTTAGCGGGAGGGTACAATGAGCAGTTCTTC.

Only a few counts were recorded for this clone. V is TRBV6-5 and J is TRBJ2-7; 7 bases match TRBD2. The CDR3 contains 13 residues. Per germline, CDR1 MNHEY and CDR2 SVGAGI. V was pared by 6 bases and J by 2 bases, with 4 bases of the junction left unmatched. CDR3 sequence reads: CASSWGGTYEQYF. The CDR3 DNA follows: TGTGCCAGCAGCTGGGGGGGGACCTACGAGCAGTACTTC.

The chain employs TRBV11-2 and TRBJ2-5; 9 bases match TRBD1. The J call may be in error: the DNA end matches TRBJ2-7 better. Germline CDR1 SGHAT, CDR2 FQNNGV. The CDR3 runs 14 residues. The CDR3 loop reads CASSFGTGTYEQYF. CDR3 coding DNA: TGTGCCAGCAGCTTCGGGACAGGGACCTACGAGCAGTACTTC.

A few counts support this clone. The chain is built from TRBV13 and TRBJ2-7, with 7 bases matching TRBD2. The junction had 4 bases not matched to a gene; V was cut back by 5 bases and J by 3 bases. This CDR3 has 13 residues. CDR1 PRHDT and CDR2 FYEKMQ come from the germline V gene (reference sequence). The DNA of the CDR3 is TGTGCCAGCAGCCAGACTAGCAGCTACGAGCAGTACTTC. Protein product: CASSQTSSYEQYF.

The rearrangement links TRBV19 to TRBJ1-5; tentatively, D is TRBD1 (6 bases). The CDR3 is 14 amino acids. CDR1 LNHDA and CDR2 SQIVND come from the germline V gene (reference sequence). Trimming pared 3 bases from V and 7 bases from J, leaving 13 bases between. CDR3: CASSMPGAGQPQHF. In DNA, the CDR3 is TGTGCCAGTAGTATGCCAGGGGCTGGGCAGCCCCAGCATTTT.

J is TRBJ2-3 and V is TRBV23-1, with D possibly TRBD1 on 5 matching bases. TRBV23-1 is an ORF; its function is uncertain. V lost 8 bases to trimming and J lost 2 bases, with 17 bases between them. The CDR3 extends over 15 amino acids. The CDR3 bases are TGCGCCAGCCATCGGACATCTTCTGACACAGATACGCAGTATTTT. Amino acid sequence: CASHRTSSDTDTQYF.

The chain couples TRBV19 to TRBJ1-1; D perhaps matches TRBD1 (6 bases). Germline V gene sequence: CDR1 LNHDA, CDR2 SQIVND (reference sequence). This CDR3 has 13 amino acids. Trimming stripped 0 bases from V and 7 bases from J, with 9 bases between. CDR3 loop: CASSIDPGVEAFF. CDR3 nucleotides: TGTGCCAGTAGTATAGATCCAGGGGTTGAAGCTTTCTTT.

This clone was seen a handful of times. The gene calls are TRBV28 and TRBJ2-7, with 11 bases aligning to TRBD2. The junction had 3 bases not matched to a gene; V was cut back by 5 bases and J by 0 bases. This CDR3 is built from 15 residues. CDR1 is MDHEN, CDR2 SYDVKM, per germline. The CDR3 reads CASSTLAGDSYEQYF. The CDR3 region has the DNA TGTGCCAGCAGTACACTAGCGGGAGACTCCTACGAGCAGTACTTC.

This clone was recorded a few times. V is TRBV6-6 and J is TRBJ2-5, with D perhaps TRBD1 or TRBD2 (5 bases each). The CDR3 extends over 12 amino acids. With 2 bases removed from V and 5 bases from J, the gap between germline ends came to 6 bases. Germline V gene lookup returns CDR1 MNHNY and CDR2 SVGAGI (reference sequence). CDR3 sequence reads: CASSYGDETQYF. DNA for the CDR3: TGTGCCAGCAGTTACGGGGACGAGACCCAGTACTTC.

This chain links TRBV4-1 with TRBJ2-1; TRBD2 agrees at 7 bases. Germline lookup yields CDR1 MGHRA and CDR2 YSYEKL. V lost 1 base and J lost 4; bases outside the gene matches: 4. The CDR3 spans 15 residues. This CDR3 reads CASSQVPSGYNEQFF. CDR3 DNA: TGCGCCAGCAGCCAAGTTCCTAGCGGATACAATGAGCAGTTCTTC.

CDR3 amino acids: CAWGTVSNYGYTF. The CDR3 region has the DNA TGTGCCTGGGGGACAGTTTCCAACTATGGCTACACCTTC. The chain joins TRBV30 to TRBJ1-2; 7 positions agree with TRBD1. The germline V gene has CDR1 GTSNPN and CDR2 SVGIG (reference sequence). The V and J ends lost 5 bases and 2 bases, in that order; junction bases with no gene match: 5. CDR3 length equals 13 residues.

The chain recombines TRBV9 with TRBJ2-5, with no clear D. CDR3 length: 14 amino acids. Trimming took 2 bases from V and 5 from J, leaving 13 bases between them. The germline CDR1 and CDR2 sequences are SGDLS and YYNGEE. CDR3: CASSVEGVWETQYF. The CDR3 DNA reads TGTGCCAGCAGCGTCGAAGGTGTCTGGGAGACCCAGTACTTC.

This chain connects TRBV4-3 to TRBJ1-6, with D uncertain. This CDR3 comprises 16 residues. Germline-derived CDR1 and CDR2 are LGHNA and YSLEER. The V end lost 0 bases, the J end lost 0 bases, and 6 bases lay between the germline ends. CDR3 coding DNA: TGCGCCAGCAGCCAAGAAGGTTACTCCTATAATTCACCCCTCCACTTT. This codes for CASSQEGYSYNSPLHF.

This clone was seen a few times. The CDR3 here is CASSWTATNEKLFF. In nucleotides, the CDR3 is TGTGCCAGCAGTTGGACAGCAACTAATGAAAAACTGTTTTTT. This sequence joins TRBV6-5 and TRBJ1-4, with D possibly being TRBD1 (6 bases). Between the trimmed V and J ends, which lost 4 bases and 0 bases, there was a span of 6 bases. Germline V CDR1 and CDR2: MNHEY, SVGAGI. This CDR3 has 14 residues.

This clone appeared a few times. CDR3 sequence reads: CASSQDGSIADTQYF. In nucleotides, the CDR3 is TGCGCCAGCAGCCAAGACGGCAGCATCGCAGATACGCAGTATTTT. The gene calls are TRBV4-3 and TRBJ2-3, with D uncertain. From germline, CDR1 is LGHNA and CDR2 YSLEER. The CDR3 has 15 amino acids. Trimming left V 0 bases short and J 4 bases short, with 11 bases between.

The rearrangement joins TRBV27 to TRBJ2-7, with unresolved D. Trimming shortened V by 1 base and J by 4 bases, and 8 bases separated the two germline ends. This CDR3 comprises 13 residues. Per germline, CDR1 MNHEY and CDR2 SMNVEV (reference sequence). The CDR3, as DNA: TGTGCCAGCAGTTTATACGACTCATACGAGCAGTACTTC. Protein product: CASSLYDSYEQYF.